The rows below give T cell receptor beta chains drawn from one sample of a study of cytomegalovirus exposure and HLA in healthy donors. Libraries were prepared by immunoSEQ multiplex PCR; TCRdb keeps only in-frame clonotypes and omits some of them. This repertoire shows 200,000 to 250,000 clones, roughly 70% found once; its top ten account for about 3%. Sequences were obtained from PBMCs. Receptors were obtained from a man between 35 and 55 years old in good health and CMV-seropositive. Both conserved end residues are part of each CDR3. Fields, in order: D gene, clone size, V gene, J gene, CDR3 DNA, CDR3 protein. The D gene is left open where the match is weak. Expanded clones are given a class, and other clones once, few, many or no size at all.

>TRBD1|-|TRBV19|TRBJ1-2
TGTGCCAGTAGTATAGCGGGGACAGCTAACTATGGCTACACCTTC
CASSIAGTANYGYTF
>TRBD1|-|TRBV19|TRBJ1-5
TGTGCCAGTAGTAGACAGGGGGCTCAGCCCCAGCATTTT
CASSRQGAQPQHF
>-|-|TRBV6-6|TRBJ1-5
TGTGCCAGCAGTTCACAGGGTCCCCAGCCCCAGCATTTT
CASSSQGPQPQHF
>-|few|TRBV4-1|TRBJ1-5
TGCGCCAGCAGCCAAGCGACAGTTAGCAATCAGCCCCAGCATTTT
CASSQATVSNQPQHF
>-|-|TRBV5-1|TRBJ1-1
TGCGCCAGCAGCTTGGATAGCGGACTGAACACTGAAGCTTTCTTT
CASSLDSGLNTEAFF
>-|-|TRBV19|TRBJ1-3
TGTGCCAGTAGTATCTCGGGTACCTCTGGAAACACCATATATTTT
CASSISGTSGNTIYF
>-|-|TRBV25-1|TRBJ1-5
TGTGCCAGCAGTGAATGGCTGTTTTACGGGGTTAGCAATCAGCCCCAGCATTTT
CASSEWLFYGVSNQPQHF
>-|-|TRBV5-6|TRBJ1-1
TGTGCCAGCAGCCTTGGACTGAAACTGAACACTGAAGCTTTCTTT
CASSLGLKLNTEAFF
>TRBD2|-|TRBV7-3|TRBJ2-1
TGTGCCAGCAGCTTTAGCGGGGGGGCCTACAATGAGCAGTTCTTC
CASSFSGGAYNEQFF
>TRBD1|-|TRBV2|TRBJ1-2
TGTGCCAGCAGTGAGGGGACAGGGGGCAGTGGCTACACCTTC
CASSEGTGGSGYTF
>-|-|TRBV7-9|TRBJ1-1
TGTGCCAGCAGCCCGCCCGGATTTGCGACAACCCTTGAAGCTTTCTTT
CASSPPGFATTLEAFF
>TRBD1|few|TRBV19|TRBJ2-1
TGTGCCAGTAGTATTGGGGGGACAGGGGGCAGGGATGAGCAGTTCTTC
CASSIGGTGGRDEQFF
>TRBD2|-|TRBV28|TRBJ2-7
TGTGCCAGCAGTGGGGGGGGTAGGTACGAGCAGTACTTC
CASSGGGRYEQYF
>TRBD2|-|TRBV19|TRBJ2-1
TGTGCCAGTAGTATCGCTAGCGGGGGAAACAATGAGCAGTTCTTC
CASSIASGGNNEQFF
>TRBD2|-|TRBV27|TRBJ2-2
TGTGCCAGCAGTTTATTAGGGGAGGGCACCGGGGAGCTGTTTTTT
CASSLLGEGTGELFF
>-|few|TRBV4-1|TRBJ1-4
TGCGCCAGCAGCCAAGAGCGGGTTCGGGAAAAACTGTTTTTT
CASSQERVREKLFF
>-|-|TRBV19|TRBJ1-1
TGTGCCTCCGGAAGGGACACCCCTATGAACACTGAAGCTTTCTTT
CASGRDTPMNTEAFF
>-|once|TRBV9|TRBJ1-4
TGTGCCAGCAGCGTAGTCGAGGGAATGGGAGAAAAACCGTTTTTT
CASSVVEGMGEKPFF
>TRBD2|-|TRBV5-1|TRBJ2-2
TGCGCCAGCAGCTTAGCGGGGGGACCCCAGGACGGGGAGCTGTTTTTT
CASSLAGGPQDGELFF
>-|-|TRBV2|TRBJ2-4
TGTGCCAGCAGTGCCAGAAACATTCAGTACTTC
CASSARNIQYF
>TRBD2|few|TRBV11-2|TRBJ2-3
TGTGCCAGCAGCCTGACTAGCGGGAGCACAGATACGCAGTATTTT
CASSLTSGSTDTQYF
>-|-|TRBV7-3|TRBJ2-3
TGTGCCAGCAGCTTAAAACCCCGGAAGGATCAGCGGGGACACACAGATACGCAGTATTTT
CASSLKPRKDQRGHTDTQYF
>-|-|TRBV11-1|TRBJ2-1
TGTGCCAGCTCACGGCCGGGTGGGAATGAGCAGTTCTTC
CASSRPGGNEQFF
>TRBD2|-|TRBV2|TRBJ2-1
TGTGCCAGACAACTAGCGGGGGAGCAGTTCTTC
CARQLAGEQFF
>-|-|TRBV5-4|TRBJ1-1
TGTGCCAGCAGCTTGGTGGAGGCAGATACTGAAGCTTTCTTT
CASSLVEADTEAFF
>-|-|TRBV4-3|TRBJ2-5
TGCGCCAGCAGCCAAGAGGCTACAGGGCAGGGGGAGACCCAGTACTTC
CASSQEATGQGETQYF
>-|-|TRBV4-1|TRBJ2-2
TGCGCCAGCAGCCCACCAGGGGTGGAGGAGCTGTTTTTT
CASSPPGVEELFF
>-|-|TRBV29-1|TRBJ1-1
TGCAGCGCTATGAGAGGGAGGGATGAAGCTTTCTTT
CSAMRGRDEAFF
>TRBD1|-|TRBV4-3|TRBJ2-7
TGCGCCAGCAGCCAAGACTTCGTAGGGGGCTCATACGAGCAGTACTTC
CASSQDFVGGSYEQYF
>TRBD1|-|TRBV28|TRBJ2-7
TGTGCCAGCATCCCAGGGACAGGGATTATCTACGAGCAGTACTTC
CASIPGTGIIYEQYF
>-|-|TRBV9|TRBJ1-1
TGTGCCAGCAGCGTCAGCGGGGGAATCTCTGAAGCTTTCTTT
CASSVSGGISEAFF
>TRBD1|-|TRBV11-2|TRBJ2-3
TGTGCCAGCAGCACCCGCACGACAGGGTGGGGAGATACGCAGTATTTT
CASSTRTTGWGDTQYF
>-|-|TRBV6-4|TRBJ1-1
TGTGCCAGCAGTGACGGCCTTGAAGCTTTCTTT
CASSDGLEAFF
>-|-|TRBV11-3|TRBJ2-5
TGTGCCAGCAGCCCTGGGAAGTGGGGCCAAAGAGAGACCCAGTACTTC
CASSPGKWGQRETQYF
>TRBD1|-|TRBV5-6|TRBJ2-7
TGTGCCAGCGCCCAGACAGGGGGCCACGAGCAGTACTTC
CASAQTGGHEQYF
>TRBD2|-|TRBV4-2|TRBJ2-2
TGTGCCAGCAGCCAAGGCGGGGGGACGTTCACCGGGGAGCTGTTTTTT
CASSQGGGTFTGELFF
>TRBD1|-|TRBV6-5|TRBJ1-1
TGTGCCAGCAGTTACCGGACAGGGTGGGACACTGAAGCTTTCTTT
CASSYRTGWDTEAFF
>-|-|TRBV6-4|TRBJ2-2
TGTGCCAGCAGTGTACAGGGATCGGTCGCCGGGGAGCTGTTTTTT
CASSVQGSVAGELFF
>TRBD1|-|TRBV25-1|TRBJ1-5
TGTGCCAGCAATCAGGGGGAGAGGCCCCAGCATTTT
CASNQGERPQHF
>TRBD1|-|TRBV7-2|TRBJ2-5
TGTGCCAGCAGCTTAGGGACAGGGGGATCGCAAGAGACCCAGTACTTC
CASSLGTGGSQETQYF
>-|-|TRBV6-1|TRBJ1-5
TGTGCCAGCAGTGATAACAATCAGCCCCAGCATTTT
CASSDNNQPQHF
>-|-|TRBV5-1|TRBJ1-2
TGCGCCAGCAGACAGGACATCTATGGCTACACCTTC
CASRQDIYGYTF
>-|few|TRBV12-5|TRBJ1-1
TGTGCTAGTGGCCACTCGACAGGGAACACTGAAGCTTTCTTT
CASGHSTGNTEAFF
>-|-|TRBV19|TRBJ1-5
TGTGCCAGTAGTATATCAGGGGTTGGCCAGCCCCAGCATTTT
CASSISGVGQPQHF
>-|-|TRBV27|TRBJ2-3
TGTGCCAGCAGGCCTAGGTCGCAAAACACAGATACGCAGTATTTT
CASRPRSQNTDTQYF
>-|few|TRBV28|TRBJ1-2
TGTGCCAGCAGTTTCTCCGGGGGGGACTATGGCTACACCTTC
CASSFSGGDYGYTF
>TRBD2|-|TRBV4-2|TRBJ2-1
TGTGCCAGCAGCCAACCCACGACTAGCCCCTACAATGAGCAGTTCTTC
CASSQPTTSPYNEQFF
>TRBD1|-|TRBV19|TRBJ2-7
TGTGCCAGTAGTATAGGAGGCCCCCGGACAGGGCACTACGAGCAGTACTTC
CASSIGGPRTGHYEQYF